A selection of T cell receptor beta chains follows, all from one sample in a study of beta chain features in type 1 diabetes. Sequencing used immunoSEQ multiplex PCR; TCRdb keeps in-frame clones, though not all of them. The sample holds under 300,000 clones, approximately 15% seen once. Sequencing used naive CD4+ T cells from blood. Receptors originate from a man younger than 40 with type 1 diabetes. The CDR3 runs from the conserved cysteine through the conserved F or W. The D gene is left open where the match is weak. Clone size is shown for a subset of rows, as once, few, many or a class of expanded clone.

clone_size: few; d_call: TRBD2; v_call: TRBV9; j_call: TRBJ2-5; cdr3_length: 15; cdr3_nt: TGTGCCAGCAGCGTAGGGAGCGGGAGGGCGGAGACCCAGTACTTC; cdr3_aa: CASSVGSGRAETQYF
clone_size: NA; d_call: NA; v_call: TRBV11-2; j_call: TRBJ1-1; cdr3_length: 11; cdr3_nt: TGTGCCAGCAGCTCCGGCACTGAAGCTTTCTTT; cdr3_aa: CASSSGTEAFF
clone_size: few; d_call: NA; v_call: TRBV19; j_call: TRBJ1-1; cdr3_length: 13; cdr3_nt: TGTGCCAGTAGTATCCCCCAGGGGATTGAAGCTTTCTTT; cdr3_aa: CASSIPQGIEAFF
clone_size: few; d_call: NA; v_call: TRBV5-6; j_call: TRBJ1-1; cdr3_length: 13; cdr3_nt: TGTGCCAGCAGCTTGGCACGGGGTGGGGAGGCTTTCTTT; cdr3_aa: CASSLARGGEAFF
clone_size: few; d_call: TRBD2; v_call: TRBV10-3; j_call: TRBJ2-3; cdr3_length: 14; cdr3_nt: TGTGCCATCAGCGGGACTACCCGCACAGATACGCAGTATTTT; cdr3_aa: CAISGTTRTDTQYF
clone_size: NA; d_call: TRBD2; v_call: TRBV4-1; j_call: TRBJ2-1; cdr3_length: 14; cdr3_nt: TGCGCCAGCAGCCAACGGGAGGGCGGCAATGAGCAGTTCTTC; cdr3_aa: CASSQREGGNEQFF
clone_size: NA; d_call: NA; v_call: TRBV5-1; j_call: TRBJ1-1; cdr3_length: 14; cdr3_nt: TGCGCCAGCAGCCCGCGACCGGGGAACACTGAAGCTTTCTTT; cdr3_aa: CASSPRPGNTEAFF
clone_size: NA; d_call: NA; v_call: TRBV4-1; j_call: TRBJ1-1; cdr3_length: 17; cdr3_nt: TGCGCCAGCAGCCGACAGAGCGGGGTCTTGGTGAACACTGAAGCTTTCTTT; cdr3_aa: CASSRQSGVLVNTEAFF
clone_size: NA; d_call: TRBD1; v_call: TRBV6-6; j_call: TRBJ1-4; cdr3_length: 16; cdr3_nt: TGTGCCAGCACCCAAAGTATAGACAGGGGAGGGGGAAAACTGTTTTTT; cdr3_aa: CASTQSIDRGGGKLFF
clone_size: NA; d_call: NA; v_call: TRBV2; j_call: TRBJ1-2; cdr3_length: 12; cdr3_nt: TGTGCCAGCAGCGGCGGAAACTATGGCTACACCTTC; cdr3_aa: CASSGGNYGYTF
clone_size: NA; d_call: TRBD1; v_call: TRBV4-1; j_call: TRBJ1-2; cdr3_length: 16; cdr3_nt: TGCGCCAGCAGCCAAGATCTCCTCGGGACAGGGAAAGGCTACACCTTC; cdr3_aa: CASSQDLLGTGKGYTF
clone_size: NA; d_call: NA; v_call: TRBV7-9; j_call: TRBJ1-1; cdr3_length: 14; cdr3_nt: TGTGCCAGCAGCTTTACCGGGGAGAACACTGAAGCTTTCTTT; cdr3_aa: CASSFTGENTEAFF
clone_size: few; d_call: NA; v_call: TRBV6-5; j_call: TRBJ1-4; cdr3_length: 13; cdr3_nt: TGTGCCAGCAGTTACTCGATGGGGCACCCTCTGTTTTTT; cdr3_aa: CASSYSMGHPLFF
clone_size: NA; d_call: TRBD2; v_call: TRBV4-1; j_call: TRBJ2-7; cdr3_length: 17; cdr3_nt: TGCGCCAGCAGCCCCCCGGGAGGGACTAGCGGGACCTACGAGCAGTACTTC; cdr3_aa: CASSPPGGTSGTYEQYF
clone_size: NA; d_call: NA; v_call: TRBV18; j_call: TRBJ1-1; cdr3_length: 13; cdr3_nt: TGTGCCAGCTCACAGTCCCGGGGCACTGAAGCTTTCTTT; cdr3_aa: CASSQSRGTEAFF
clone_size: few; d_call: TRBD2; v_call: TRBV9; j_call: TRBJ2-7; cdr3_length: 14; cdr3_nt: TGTGCCAGCAGCTTGGGGAGGGACTCCTACGAGCAGTACTTC; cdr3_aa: CASSLGRDSYEQYF
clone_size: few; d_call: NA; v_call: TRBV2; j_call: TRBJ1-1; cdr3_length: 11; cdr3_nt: TGTGCCAGCAGTGAGAGAACTGAAGCTTTCTTT; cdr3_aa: CASSERTEAFF
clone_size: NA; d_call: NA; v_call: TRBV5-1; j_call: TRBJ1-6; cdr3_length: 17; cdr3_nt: TGCGCCAGCAGCCCCTTCTCAAGACAGTCAGTGGATTCACCCCTCCACTTT; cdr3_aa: CASSPFSRQSVDSPLHF
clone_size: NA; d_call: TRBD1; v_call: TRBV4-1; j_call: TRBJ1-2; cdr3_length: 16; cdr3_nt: TGCGCCAGCAGCCACCCGACAGGGGGCTTGCAAAAGGACTACACCTTC; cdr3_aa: CASSHPTGGLQKDYTF
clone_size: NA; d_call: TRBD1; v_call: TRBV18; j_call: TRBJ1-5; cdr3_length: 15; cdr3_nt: TGTGCCAGCTCACCTTTGGGACAGGGTGTCCAGCCCCAGCATTTT; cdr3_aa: CASSPLGQGVQPQHF
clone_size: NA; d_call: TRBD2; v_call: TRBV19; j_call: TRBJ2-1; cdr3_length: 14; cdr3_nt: TGTGCCACCCGCCGGCTAGCGGGAGAGAATGAGCAGTTCTTC; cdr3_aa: CATRRLAGENEQFF
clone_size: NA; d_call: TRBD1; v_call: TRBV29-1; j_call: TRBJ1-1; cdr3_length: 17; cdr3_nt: TGCAGCGTTGAAGAGGGGACAGGGGCGAGTTGGCGCACTGAAGCTTTCTTT; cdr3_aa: CSVEEGTGASWRTEAFF
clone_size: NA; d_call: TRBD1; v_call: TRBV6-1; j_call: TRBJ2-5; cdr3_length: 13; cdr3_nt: TGTGCGGGGACAGGGTTTGGCCAAGAGACCCAGTACTTC; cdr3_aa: CAGTGFGQETQYF
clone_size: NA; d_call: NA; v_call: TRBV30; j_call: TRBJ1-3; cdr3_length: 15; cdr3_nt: TGTGCCTGGGGTCCGCTGGCAGGGACTGGAAACACCATATATTTT; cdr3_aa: CAWGPLAGTGNTIYF
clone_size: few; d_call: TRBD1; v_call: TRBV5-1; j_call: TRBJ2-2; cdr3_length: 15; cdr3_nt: TGCGCCAGCAGCTTGGCTGGGACAGGCAGCGGGGAGCTGTTTTTT; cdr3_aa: CASSLAGTGSGELFF
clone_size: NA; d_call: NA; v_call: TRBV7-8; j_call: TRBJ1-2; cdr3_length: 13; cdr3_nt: TGTGCCAGCAGCTTAGTCTCGGGGGATGGCTACACCTTC; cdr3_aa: CASSLVSGDGYTF
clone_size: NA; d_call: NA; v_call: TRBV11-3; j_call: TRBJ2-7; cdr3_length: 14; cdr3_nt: TGTGCCAGCAGCCCCGACAGAGCCCCCTACGAGCAGTACTTC; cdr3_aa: CASSPDRAPYEQYF
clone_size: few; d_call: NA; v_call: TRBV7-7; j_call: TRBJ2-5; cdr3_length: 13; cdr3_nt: TGTGCTAGCAGCCTGGACTTGACGGGGACCCAGTACTTC; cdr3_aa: CASSLDLTGTQYF
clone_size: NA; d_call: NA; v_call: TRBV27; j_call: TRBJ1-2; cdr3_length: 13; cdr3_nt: TGTGCCAGCAGCAGAACAGGGAATTTAGGCTACACCTTC; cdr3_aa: CASSRTGNLGYTF
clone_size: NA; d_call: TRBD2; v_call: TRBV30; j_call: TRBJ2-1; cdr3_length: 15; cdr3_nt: TGTGCCTGGAGTTTGACTAGCGGGAGAACGGGTGCGCAGTTCTTC; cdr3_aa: CAWSLTSGRTGAQFF
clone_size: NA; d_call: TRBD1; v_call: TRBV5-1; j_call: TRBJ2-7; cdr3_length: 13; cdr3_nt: TGCGCCAGCAGCCCGAGACAGGGCGGGGAGCAGTACTTC; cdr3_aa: CASSPRQGGEQYF
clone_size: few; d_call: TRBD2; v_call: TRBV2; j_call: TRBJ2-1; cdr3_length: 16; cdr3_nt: TGTGCCAGCAGTGACTACTGGACTAGAGGGTACAATGAGCAGTTCTTC; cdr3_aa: CASSDYWTRGYNEQFF
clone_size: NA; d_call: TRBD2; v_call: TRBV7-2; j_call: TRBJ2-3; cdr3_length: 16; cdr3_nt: TGTGCCAGCAGCTCTCGGGGACTAGCGGGCACAGATACGCAGTATTTT; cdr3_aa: CASSSRGLAGTDTQYF
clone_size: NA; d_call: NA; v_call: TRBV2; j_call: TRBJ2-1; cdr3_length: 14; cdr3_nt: TGTGCCAGCAGTGATCCCGACAGGAACAATGAGCAGTTCTTC; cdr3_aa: CASSDPDRNNEQFF
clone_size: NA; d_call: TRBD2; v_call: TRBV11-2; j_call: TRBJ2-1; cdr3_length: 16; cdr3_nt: TGTGCCAGCAGCTTATTTTCTAGCGGAGCTAACAATGAGCAGTTCTTC; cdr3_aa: CASSLFSSGANNEQFF
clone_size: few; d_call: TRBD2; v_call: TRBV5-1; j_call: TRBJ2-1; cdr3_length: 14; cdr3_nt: TGCGCCAGCAGCTTGGAACTAGCGGGAAATGAGCAGTTCTTC; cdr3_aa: CASSLELAGNEQFF
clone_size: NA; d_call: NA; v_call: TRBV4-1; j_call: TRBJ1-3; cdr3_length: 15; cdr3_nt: TGCGCCAGCAGCCAAGATGGAGGGTCGGGAAACACCATATATTTT; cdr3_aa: CASSQDGGSGNTIYF
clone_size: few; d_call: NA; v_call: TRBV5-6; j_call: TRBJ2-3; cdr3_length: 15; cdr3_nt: TGTGCCAGCAGCCCCCTGGCGGCTAGCACAGATACGCAGTATTTT; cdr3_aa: CASSPLAASTDTQYF
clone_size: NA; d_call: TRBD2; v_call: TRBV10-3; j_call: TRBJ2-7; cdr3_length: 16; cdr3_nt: TGTGCCATCAGTGAGCTTGGGTCTAGCGGCTCCTACGAGCAGTACTTC; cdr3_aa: CAISELGSSGSYEQYF
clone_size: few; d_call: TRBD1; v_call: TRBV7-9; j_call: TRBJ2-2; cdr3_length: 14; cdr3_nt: TGTGCCAGCAGACGGACAGGGGGCCCCGGGGAGCTGTTTTTT; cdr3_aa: CASRRTGGPGELFF
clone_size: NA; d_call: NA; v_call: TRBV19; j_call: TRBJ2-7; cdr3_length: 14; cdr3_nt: TGTGCCAGTAGTATAGGCACAGGGTCCTACGAGCAGTACTTC; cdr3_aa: CASSIGTGSYEQYF